What follows are 14 T cell receptor beta chains derived from one specimen sequenced in a study of blood T cell repertoires in COVID-19. Data came from immunoSEQ multiplex PCR; TCRdb stores just in-frame clones and leaves some out. This table holds under 400,000 clones, around 91% found once. Sample: peripheral blood. The receptors derive from a man aged 18 to 30 with active or convalescent COVID-19.

Comment on this clone: The sample contains more than one DNA sequence encoding this CDR3. V and J are TRBV18 and TRBJ1-1, with 8 bases aligning to TRBD1. Per the germline V gene, CDR1 is KGHSH and CDR2 is LQKENI. CDR3 length: 14 amino acids. Trimming removed 2 bases from V and 4 bases from J; junction bases left unmatched: 3. The CDR3 region has the DNA TGTGCCAGCTCACCAAATACAGGGGGCACTGAAGCTTTCTTT. Protein sequence: CASSPNTGGTEAFF.

This chain connects TRBV18 to TRBJ1-2, with 7 bases that match TRBD1. V lost 3 bases to trimming and J lost 4 bases; unmatched junction nucleotides: 2. The CDR3 loop spans 13 amino acids. The germline gives CDR1 KGHSH, CDR2 LQKENI. The CDR3 region has the DNA TGTGCCAGCTCACCGGCAGGGGGCTATGGCTACACCTTC. Protein product: CASSPAGGYGYTF.

This clone occurred a few times. The rearrangement links TRBV10-3 to TRBJ1-1; the match to TRBD1 covers 8 bases. Germline V gene sequence: CDR1 ENHRY, CDR2 SYGVKD. This CDR3 spans 15 amino acids. V shed 6 bases, J shed 2 bases, and the junction held 8 bases outside the gene matches. CDR3 in amino acids: CAIRTTGGDNTEAFF. In nucleotides, the CDR3 is TGTGCCATCAGAACCACAGGGGGAGATAACACTGAAGCTTTCTTT.

J is TRBJ2-7 and V is TRBV6-4, with D possibly TRBD2 on 5 matching bases. Germline values: CDR1 MRHNA, CDR2 SNTAGT. V was shortened by 4 bases and J by 4 bases, with 11 bases between the two germline ends. This CDR3 has 13 amino acids. CDR3 sequence reads: CASSAGIGYEQYF. The DNA of the CDR3 is TGTGCCAGCAGTGCCGGGATTGGATACGAGCAGTACTTC.

This clone has just one count. V usage is TRBV12-3 or TRBV12-4 and J usage is TRBJ2-7; D ambiguous. CDR3 length equals 13 residues. Trimming left V 9 bases short and J 1 base short, with 13 bases between. The CDR3 here is CARASLPSYEQYF. CDR3 DNA sequence: TGTGCCAGGGCTAGTCTACCTTCCTACGAGCAGTACTTC.

This chain connects TRBV29-1 to TRBJ1-1; tentatively, D is TRBD1 (5 bases). Germline CDR1 reads SQVTM; CDR2 reads ANQGSEA. Between the trimmed V and J ends, which lost 7 bases and 1 base, there was a span of 10 bases. CDR3 size: 12 residues. CDR3 nucleotide sequence: TGCAGCGGTGACCAGGGGAACACTGAAGCTTTCTTT. This encodes CSGDQGNTEAFF.

The V gene is TRBV7-3, the J gene TRBJ2-1, with D perhaps TRBD1 (5 bases). CDR1 and CDR2 from the germline V gene are SGHTA and FQGTGA. V gave up 0 bases and J gave up 9 bases, with 12 bases separating them. The CDR3 has 14 amino acids. The CDR3 DNA sequence: TGTGCCAGCAGCTTAACCTTGACAGTGGGTGAGCAGTTCTTC. It specifies CASSLTLTVGEQFF.

This chain connects TRBV27 to TRBJ1-2; possible D gene TRBD1, 5 bases. Trimming shortened V by 5 bases and J by 7 bases, and 14 bases separated the two germline ends. Germline values: CDR1 MNHEY, CDR2 SMNVEV (reference sequence). The CDR3 is 13 residues long. The CDR3 loop reads CASSPGTFPGYTF. CDR3 coding DNA: TGTGCCAGCAGTCCCGGGACTTTTCCTGGCTACACCTTC.

The CDR3 reads CASSWGGSGNTIYF. For the CDR3, the DNA is TGTGCCAGCAGCTGGGGGGGCTCTGGAAACACCATATATTTT. The genes are TRBV5-6 and TRBJ1-3, with D tentatively TRBD1 (5 bases). The CDR3 is made up of 14 amino acids. V was trimmed by 3 bases and J by 0 bases, leaving 7 bases between them. Germline assignment: CDR1 SGHDT and CDR2 YYEEEE.

The CDR3 DNA reads as TGCGCCAGCAGCCAAGTCACTAGCGGGAGCTACGAGCAGTACTTC. The encoded protein is CASSQVTSGSYEQYF. The V gene is TRBV4-3, the J gene TRBJ2-7, with 11 bases aligning to TRBD2. Germline trimming cut 1 base from V and 3 bases from J; bases unmatched to any gene: 2. Germline CDR1 LGHNA, CDR2 YSLEER. The CDR3 contains 15 residues.

This clone was counted once. The chain combines TRBV10-3 with TRBJ1-5; weak D call: TRBD1 (6 bases). The CDR3 extends over 13 amino acids. V shed 7 bases and J shed 0 bases, with 7 bases lying between them. Per germline, CDR1 ENHRY and CDR2 SYGVKD. As DNA, the CDR3 is TGTGCCATCACAGGGGATAGCAATCAGCCCCAGCATTTT. Translation gives CAITGDSNQPQHF.

This clone was counted a single time. The CDR3 DNA reads as TGTGCCACCAGTGATTCTCTACCTAGCGGGGGGGGTTACACAGATACGCAGTATTTT. This codes for CATSDSLPSGGGYTDTQYF. The chain joins TRBV24-1 to TRBJ2-3; 12 bases are shared with TRBD2. Germline V gene data show CDR1 as KGHDR and CDR2 as SFDVKD. V was pared by 2 bases and J by 2 bases, with 10 bases of the junction left unmatched. CDR3 length equals 19 residues.

V is TRBV3-1 (or the pseudogene TRBV3-2) and J is TRBJ1-6; D gene ambiguous. The V end lost 3 bases, the J end lost 10 bases, and 7 bases lay between the germline ends. The CDR3 sequence is 12 residues long. Germline CDR1 and CDR2: LGHDT and YNNKEL (reference sequence). The CDR3 sequence is CASSHPSSPLHF. The CDR3 DNA is TGTGCCAGCAGCCACCCATCCTCACCCCTCCACTTT.

This CDR3 reads CASSPSGFGAGGNDEQFF. CDR3 nucleotide sequence: TGTGCCAGCAGCCCTAGTGGTTTTGGGGCAGGGGGTAATGATGAGCAGTTCTTC. The V and J genes are TRBV3-1 (or the pseudogene TRBV3-2) and TRBJ2-1, with TRBD1 identical over 7 bases. The CDR3 runs 18 residues. The germline V gene encodes CDR1 LGHDT and CDR2 YNNKEL (reference sequence). The ends lost 4 bases at V and 8 bases at J; junction bases unmatched: 20.